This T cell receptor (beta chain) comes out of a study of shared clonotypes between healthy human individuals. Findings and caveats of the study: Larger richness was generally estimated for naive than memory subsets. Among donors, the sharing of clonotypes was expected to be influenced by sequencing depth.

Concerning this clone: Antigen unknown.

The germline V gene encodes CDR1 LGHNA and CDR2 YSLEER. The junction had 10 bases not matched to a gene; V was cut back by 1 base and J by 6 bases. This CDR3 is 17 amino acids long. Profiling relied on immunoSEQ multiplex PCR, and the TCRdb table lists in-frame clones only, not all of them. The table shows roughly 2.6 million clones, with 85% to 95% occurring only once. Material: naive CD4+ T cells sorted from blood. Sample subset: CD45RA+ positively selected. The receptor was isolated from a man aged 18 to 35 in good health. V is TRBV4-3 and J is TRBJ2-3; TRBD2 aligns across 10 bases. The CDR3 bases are TGCGCCAGCAGCCAAGCTGGCCCTAGCGGGAGAGGGGATACGCAGTATTTT. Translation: CASSQAGPSGRGDTQYF.